This T cell receptor beta chain appears in the sequencing data of a study of blood T cells in healthy people across ages. Details on this clonotype: Its antigen is still unknown. At one end, the junction sequence differs from germline, possibly due to a read error.

Primers used in a second PCR of roughly 6 to 11 cycles were a sample-barcoded 5' primer and a J-beta primer mix. In TCRdb, the 5' RACE reads were re-called with MiXCR into one record per CDR3 protein. This table has hundreds of thousands of distinct CDR3 sequences, under 45% appearing once. From germline, CDR1 is LGHDT and CDR2 YNNKEL (reference sequence). This CDR3 is built from 17 residues. Points from the study as a whole: Long-lived donors carried more naive CD4+ cells and greater diversity than aged donors. Older individuals had lower TCR beta diversity per million T cells (the decline was roughly linear).

The V and J genes are TRBV3-1 and TRBJ2-7; the D is unclear. The TCR comes from a man aged 60 to 75 in good health. Sequencing was done on a sample of blood. The CDR3, as DNA: TGTGCCAGCATCCAACGACCTTCGAGCCGGGCATCCGGCGAGCAGTACTTC. Amino acids: CASIQRPSSRASGEQYF.